This TCR beta chain was obtained from a study of shared clonotypes between healthy human individuals. Study outcomes and limitations: Sampling included only blood; tissue repertoires likely differ. Approximately 4.5% was the fraction of naive CD4 clonotypes found shared across a handful of donors.

Deletions cut 5 bases from V and 2 bases from J, with 4 bases between. This CDR3 region has 11 residues. The germline CDR1 and CDR2 sequences are SQVTM and ANQGSEA. Here immunoSEQ multiplex PCR was the method, and the copy in TCRdb shows in-frame clones only, minus some. Of 2 million or so clones listed, around 96% were seen once; the top ten hold 0.9% to 1.4%. The naive CD8 fraction comprised CD45RO-negative cells positively selected for CCR7 and excluded terminally differentiated effector memory CD45RA+ cells. For this clone: Its antigen is unidentified.

Sequencing was carried out using naive CD8+ T cells sorted from blood. The rearrangement links TRBV29-1 to TRBJ2-1; D gene unclear. The sequence derives from a man aged 18-30 years in good health. Written as DNA, the CDR3 is TGCAGCGTTCTAGCCTACAATGAGCAGTTCTTC. It is translated as CSVLAYNEQFF.